These 22 T cell receptor beta chains were all obtained from the same sample, sequenced in a study of PD-1 blockade in classical Hodgkin lymphoma. Every patient had relapsed following autologous stem cell transplantation, and cohorts differed in brentuximab vedotin exposure. CD4+ T cells were purified from thawed PBMCs by magnetic negative selection. Clones were sequenced by immunoSEQ multiplex PCR, and TCRdb holds only the in-frame ones, with some missing. The repertoire holds 25,000 to 35,000 clones, with 85% as singletons. This specimen was CD4+ T cells from blood, taken at baseline. These receptors all stem from a human donor with classical Hodgkin lymphoma.

The V call is TRBV19, the J call TRBJ2-2, with D maybe TRBD1 (5 bases). The CDR3 covers 15 residues. The V gene's germline CDR1 is LNHDA and CDR2 SQIVND (reference sequence). The V gene lost 3 bases and the J gene lost 3 bases, with 11 bases spanning the gap. The CDR3 region is CASSIGDRYTGELFF. The DNA for the CDR3 is TGTGCCAGTAGTATCGGTGACAGATACACCGGGGAGCTGTTTTTT.

The genes are TRBV7-2 and TRBJ2-5; 13 bases map to TRBD2. The germline V gene has CDR1 SGHTA and CDR2 FQGNSA. The CDR3 sequence is 17 residues long. With V trimmed by 10 bases and J by 7 bases, 18 bases remained unmatched. The DNA of the CDR3 is TGTGCCACCGGACCGGGGACGGGGGGGACTAGCGGGACGACCCAGTACTTC. As protein: CATGPGTGGTSGTTQYF.

The rearrangement links TRBV29-1 to TRBJ1-1, with 8 bases that match TRBD1. With 7 bases clipped from V and 7 bases from J, the junction kept 5 bases outside the gene matches. CDR1 SQVTM and CDR2 ANQGSEA come from the germline V gene. There are 11 residues in the CDR3. The DNA for the CDR3 is TGCAGCGCCAGAGACAGGGGTGAAGCTTTCTTT. It codes for CSARDRGEAFF.

This chain joins TRBV15 and TRBJ2-1; possible D gene TRBD1, 6 bases. The CDR3 extends over 16 amino acids. Germline V gene data show CDR1 as LNHNV and CDR2 as YYDKDF (reference sequence). Trimming took 0 bases from V and 5 from J, leaving 14 bases between them. The DNA for the CDR3 is TGTGCCACCAGCAGAGATGGGGGCCGCGCAAACAATGAGCAGTTCTTC. The encoded protein is CATSRDGGRANNEQFF.

The rearrangement links TRBV19 to TRBJ1-3, with 8 bases identical to TRBD1. The V gene's germline CDR1 is LNHDA and CDR2 SQIVND (reference sequence). The CDR3 runs 15 residues. The V segment lost 7 bases and the J segment 4 bases; nucleotides outside the gene matches: 9. The CDR3 DNA follows: TGTGCCAGTACCCCGGACAGGGCGGCCGGAAACACCATATATTTT. This gives the protein CASTPDRAAGNTIYF.

The chain has TRBV27 and TRBJ2-1; possibly TRBD2 for D (6 bases). With 6 bases removed from V and 0 bases from J, the gap between germline ends came to 12 bases. CDR1 and CDR2 (germline): MNHEY, SMNVEV (reference sequence). This CDR3 has 15 amino acids. As DNA, the CDR3 is TGTGCCAGCAGATCCGCGGGGTTCTCCTACAATGAGCAGTTCTTC. Encoded protein: CASRSAGFSYNEQFF.

V usage is TRBV2 and J usage is TRBJ1-2, with D perhaps matching TRBD1 (5 bases). Per germline, CDR1 SNHLY and CDR2 FYNNEI. V dropped 5 bases and J dropped 5 bases, with 9 bases sitting between them. The CDR3 has 12 amino acids. As DNA, the CDR3 is TGTGCCAGCAGTAACCCAGGGTATGGCTACACCTTC. Translating it yields CASSNPGYGYTF.

The chain combines TRBV6-5 with TRBJ1-5; 9 nucleotides agree with TRBD1. V lost 7 bases and J lost 3; bases outside the gene matches: 7. The germline gives CDR1 MNHEY, CDR2 SVGAGI. The CDR3 loop spans 15 amino acids. This CDR3 is CASTPRTGVNQPQHF. Here the CDR3 DNA reads TGTGCCAGCACCCCTAGGACAGGGGTCAATCAGCCCCAGCATTTT.

This clone was seen just once. This chain uses TRBV6-5 with TRBJ1-1, with a weak D call TRBD1 (5 bases). The CDR3 has 14 residues. Germline assignment: CDR1 MNHEY and CDR2 SVGAGI. Trimming pared 1 base from V and 5 bases from J, leaving 11 bases between. The CDR3 sequence: CASSYLQGGTEAFF. CDR3 nucleotide sequence: TGTGCCAGCAGTTACTTGCAGGGAGGAACTGAAGCTTTCTTT.

The chain recombines TRBV5-1 with TRBJ2-1, with 8 bases lining up with TRBD2. V was clipped by 1 base and J by 5 bases; unmatched bases: 5. This CDR3 has 15 amino acids. Looked up from germline, CDR1 is SGHRS and CDR2 is YFSETQ. The CDR3 sequence is CASSLFAGGNNEQFF. CDR3 DNA: TGCGCCAGCAGCTTGTTTGCGGGAGGAAACAATGAGCAGTTCTTC. The full variable domain, in which reference TRBV5-1 and TRBJ2-1 provide the parts outside the CDR3, is KAGVTQTPRYLIKTRGQQVTLSCSPISGHRSVSWYQQTPGQGLQFLFEYFSETQRNKGNFPGRFSGRQFSNSRSEMNVSTLELGDSALYLCASSLFAGGNNEQFFGPGTRLTVL.

This chain uses TRBV4-1 with TRBJ2-5, with D tentatively TRBD1 or TRBD2 (5 bases each). CDR1 is MGHRA and CDR2 is YSYEKL in the germline V gene. The CDR3 contains 15 residues. V lost 5 bases and J lost 1, with 14 bases in between. The CDR3 sequence is CASSGGPSIQETQYF. CDR3 nucleotide sequence: TGCGCCAGCAGCGGGGGTCCAAGTATCCAAGAGACCCAGTACTTC.

The chain has TRBV4-1 and TRBJ1-4; the match to TRBD1 covers 8 bases. The V gene's germline CDR1 is MGHRA and CDR2 YSYEKL. Trimming took 4 bases from V and 4 from J; bases not matched to a gene: 8. The CDR3 runs 16 residues. The CDR3 coding sequence is TGCGCCAGCAGCCGATCCGGACAGGGTGTTAATGAAAAACTGTTTTTT. Its translation is CASSRSGQGVNEKLFF.

For the CDR3, the DNA is TGTGCCTGGAGTCTGCTACCTATCCCTACGCAGTATTTT. It codes for CAWSLLPIPTQYF. The chain combines TRBV30 with TRBJ2-3; D unresolved. V lost 2 bases to trimming and J lost 8 bases, with 14 bases between them. Germline V CDR1 and CDR2: GTSNPN, SVGIG (reference sequence). The CDR3 loop spans 13 amino acids.

The V gene is TRBV5-6, the J gene TRBJ2-2; D perhaps matches TRBD1 (6 bases). Germline loops: CDR1 SGHDT, CDR2 YYEEEE. The V end was cut by 3 bases, the J end by 0 bases, with 12 bases between. The CDR3 sequence is 16 residues long. The CDR3 sequence is CASSSPGHANTGELFF. CDR3 DNA sequence: TGTGCCAGCAGCTCGCCGGGACACGCGAACACCGGGGAGCTGTTTTTT.

This sequence joins TRBV5-1 and TRBJ2-3, with D maybe TRBD1 (6 bases). The CDR3 loop spans 15 amino acids. Germline V lookup: CDR1 SGHRS, CDR2 YFSETQ. Trimming left V 6 bases short and J 2 bases short, with 16 bases between. CDR3 sequence (DNA): TGCGCCAGCACCCTGGGGACACCGAACACAGATACGCAGTATTTT. Its protein is CASTLGTPNTDTQYF.

The chain has TRBV7-9 and TRBJ2-2; D is possibly TRBD1 (8 bases). Germline loops: CDR1 SEHNR, CDR2 FQNEAQ (reference sequence). This CDR3 is built from 16 residues. Trimming shortened V by 5 bases and J by 6 bases, and 19 bases separated the two germline ends. The CDR3, as DNA: TGTGCCAGCAGCCCAGGGGGCGGCGGGAGCCCCGGGGAGCTGTTTTTT. It translates to CASSPGGGGSPGELFF.

The genes are TRBV23-1 and TRBJ2-6; perhaps TRBD2 as D (5 bases). TRBV23-1 is designated an ORF whose function remains uncertain. V shed 5 bases and J shed 5 bases, with 22 bases lying between them. The CDR3 loop spans 18 amino acids. CDR3 sequence reads: CASSKRSTQQSRANVLTF. The CDR3 DNA sequence: TGCGCCAGCAGTAAGCGGAGTACGCAACAAAGTCGGGCCAACGTCCTGACTTTC.

The V and J genes are TRBV7-2 and TRBJ2-2; TRBD2 agrees at 8 bases. The CDR3 is 15 amino acids. The J segment lost 4 bases and the V segment lost 1 base, leaving 2 bases of the junction unmatched. Germline V gene lookup returns CDR1 SGHTA and CDR2 FQGNSA. CDR3 DNA sequence: TGTGCCAGCAGCTTAGTCGGGAGGGCCACCGGGGAGCTGTTTTTT. This sequence encodes CASSLVGRATGELFF.

The chain carries TRBV5-1 and TRBJ1-1, with D possibly matching TRBD1 (5 bases). Trimming removed 0 bases from V and 1 base from J, with 13 bases in between. This CDR3 region has 16 residues. Germline CDR1 is SGHRS and CDR2 is YFSETQ. The CDR3 DNA is TGCGCCAGCAGCTTGGGGGGAAGTGGGGCGAACACTGAAGCTTTCTTT. Translated: CASSLGGSGANTEAFF.

CDR3 nucleotide sequence: TGTGCCAGCAGTTACGAGACAAACACTGAAGCTTTCTTT. Translating it yields CASSYETNTEAFF. The chain couples TRBV6-5 to TRBJ1-1; D is uncertain. The ends were cut back, 2 bases at V and 2 bases at J, with 6 bases in the middle. The CDR3 runs 13 residues. Germline assignment: CDR1 MNHEY and CDR2 SVGAGI.

The V call is TRBV7-9, the J call TRBJ1-1; D is perhaps TRBD1 (5 bases). The CDR3 length is 13 residues. Per the germline V gene, CDR1 is SEHNR and CDR2 is FQNEAQ (reference sequence). The V end was cut by 3 bases, the J end by 1 base, with 6 bases between. Written as DNA, the CDR3 is TGTGCCAGCAGCTTTCAGGGGAACACTGAAGCTTTCTTT. The encoded protein is CASSFQGNTEAFF.

This clone was seen a few times. V and J are TRBV5-1 and TRBJ1-1; D unclear. CDR1 SGHRS and CDR2 YFSETQ come from the germline V gene. CDR3 size: 14 residues. Trimming stripped 0 bases from V and 0 bases from J, with 6 bases between. The CDR3 here is CASSLGSLNTEAFF. DNA for the CDR3: TGCGCCAGCAGCTTGGGCAGCCTGAACACTGAAGCTTTCTTT.